The clone carrying this T cell receptor (beta chain) was seen just once. The antigen is unknown. The CDR3 totals 17 residues. The J segment lost 1 base and the V segment lost 4 bases, leaving 9 bases of the junction unmatched. The V gene's germline CDR1 is SGHDT and CDR2 YYEEEE. The data stem from a study of cytomegalovirus exposure and HLA in healthy donors. On the study more broadly: Approximately 190 million T cells yielded more than 95 million unique TCR beta sequences, as an earlier analysis found.

The study, taken as a whole, reports: It was reported that the classifier diagnosed cytomegalovirus status with high specificity and sensitivity in both the original and validation cohorts.

The PCR had 60 Vbeta and 13 Jbeta primers. Clones were sequenced by immunoSEQ multiplex PCR, and TCRdb holds only the in-frame ones, with some missing. The sample has just under 70,000 clones; about 81% are singletons. The sequence was obtained from a human donor in good health. The chain links TRBV5-6 to TRBJ2-3; TRBD2 aligns across 10 bases. The sample taken for sequencing was PBMCs. The CDR3 sequence is CASSPSRLAGRTDTQYF. In nucleotides, the CDR3 is TGTGCCAGCAGCCCCTCCCGACTAGCGGGCCGCACAGATACGCAGTATTTT.